This TCR beta chain was found in a study of OX40 agonist ivuxolimab in advanced cancers. Study as a whole: Participants averaged about 60 years of age (range roughly 20 to 90) and were less than 85% male.

Here immunoSEQ multiplex PCR was the method, and the copy in TCRdb shows in-frame clones only, minus some. The sample contains about 69,000 clones, about three quarters of which appear only once. With 3 bases removed from V and 3 bases from J, the gap between germline ends came to 8 bases. The CDR3 runs 13 residues. From germline, CDR1 is KGHSH and CDR2 LQKENI. The input for sequencing was CD4+ or CD8+ T cells sorted from blood, taken in a trial of the OX40 agonist ivuxolimab. The receptor was derived from an adult with an advanced solid tumor such as melanoma, head and neck, liver or kidney cancer. The rearrangement joins TRBV18 to TRBJ2-5; D gene ambiguous. The CDR3 region is CASSPGPEETQYF. CDR3 sequence (DNA): TGTGCCAGCTCACCCGGACCCGAAGAGACCCAGTACTTC.